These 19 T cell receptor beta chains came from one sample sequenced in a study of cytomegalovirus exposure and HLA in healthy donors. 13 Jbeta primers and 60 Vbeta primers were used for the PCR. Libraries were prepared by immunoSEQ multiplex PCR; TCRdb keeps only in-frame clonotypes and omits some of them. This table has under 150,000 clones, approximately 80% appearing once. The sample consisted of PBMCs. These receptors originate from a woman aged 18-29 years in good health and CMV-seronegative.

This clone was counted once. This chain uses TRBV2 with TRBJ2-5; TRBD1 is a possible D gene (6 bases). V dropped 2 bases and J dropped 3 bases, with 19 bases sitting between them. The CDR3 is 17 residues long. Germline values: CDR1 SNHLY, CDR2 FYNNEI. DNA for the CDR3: TGTGCCAGCAGTGAAAAGAGTGCGCCTGGACAGAAAGAGACCCAGTACTTC. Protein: CASSEKSAPGQKETQYF. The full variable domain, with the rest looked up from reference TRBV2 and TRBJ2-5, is EPEVTQTPSHQVTQMGQEVILRCVPISNHLYFYWYRQILGQKVEFLVSFYNNEISEKSEIFDDQFSVERPDGSNFTLKIRSTKLEDSAMYFCASSEKSAPGQKETQYFGPGTRLLVL.

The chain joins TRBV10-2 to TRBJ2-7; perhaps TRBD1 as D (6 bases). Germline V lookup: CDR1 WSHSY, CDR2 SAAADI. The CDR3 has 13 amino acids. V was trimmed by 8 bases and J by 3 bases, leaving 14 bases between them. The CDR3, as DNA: TGCGCCAGCTCCGGGACATCCGTCTACGAGCAGTACTTC. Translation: CASSGTSVYEQYF.

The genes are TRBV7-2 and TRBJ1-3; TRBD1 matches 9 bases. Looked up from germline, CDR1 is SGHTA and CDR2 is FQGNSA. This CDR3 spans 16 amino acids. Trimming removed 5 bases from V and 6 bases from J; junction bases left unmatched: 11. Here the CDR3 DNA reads TGTGCCAGCAGCAACCGGCTGGGACAGGGATCAAACACCATATATTTT. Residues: CASSNRLGQGSNTIYF. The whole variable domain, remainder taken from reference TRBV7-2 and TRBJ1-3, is GAGVSQSPSNKVTEKGKDVELRCDPISGHTALYWYRQSLGQGLEFLIYFQGNSAPDKSGLPSDRFSAERTGGSVSTLTIQRTQQEDSAVYLCASSNRLGQGSNTIYFGEGSWLTVV.

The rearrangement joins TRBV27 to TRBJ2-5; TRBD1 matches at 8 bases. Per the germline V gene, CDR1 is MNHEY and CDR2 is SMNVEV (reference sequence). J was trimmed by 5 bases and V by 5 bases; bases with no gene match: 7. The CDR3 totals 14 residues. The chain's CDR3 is CASSAGQGWETQYF. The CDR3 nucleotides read TGTGCCAGCAGTGCCGGACAGGGTTGGGAGACCCAGTACTTC.

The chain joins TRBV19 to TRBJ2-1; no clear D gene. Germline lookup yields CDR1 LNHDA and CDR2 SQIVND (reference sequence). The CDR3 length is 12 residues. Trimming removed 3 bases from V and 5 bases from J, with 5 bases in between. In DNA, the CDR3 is TGTGCCAGTAGTATGCTAGACAATGAGCAGTTCTTC. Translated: CASSMLDNEQFF.

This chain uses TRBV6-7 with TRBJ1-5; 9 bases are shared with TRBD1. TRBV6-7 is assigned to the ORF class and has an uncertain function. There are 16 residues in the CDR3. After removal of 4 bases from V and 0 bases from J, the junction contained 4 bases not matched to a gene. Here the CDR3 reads CASSSGTGLSNQPQHF. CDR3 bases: TGTGCCAGCAGTTCCGGGACAGGGCTTAGCAATCAGCCCCAGCATTTT.

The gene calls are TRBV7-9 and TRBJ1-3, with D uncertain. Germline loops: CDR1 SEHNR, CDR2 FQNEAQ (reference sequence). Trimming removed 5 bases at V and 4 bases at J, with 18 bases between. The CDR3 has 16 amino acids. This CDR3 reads CASSTRSGVLGNTIYF. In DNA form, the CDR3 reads TGTGCCAGCAGCACCCGGTCCGGGGTGTTGGGAAACACCATATATTTT.

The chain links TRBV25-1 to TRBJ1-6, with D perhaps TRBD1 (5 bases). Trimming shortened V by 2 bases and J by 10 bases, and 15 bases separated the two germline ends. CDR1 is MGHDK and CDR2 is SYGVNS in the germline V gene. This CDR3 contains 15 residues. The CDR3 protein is CASSELLGVESPLHF. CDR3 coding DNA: TGTGCCAGCAGTGAACTCTTAGGGGTGGAGTCACCCCTCCACTTT. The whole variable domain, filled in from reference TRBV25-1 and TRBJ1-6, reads EADIYQTPRYLVIGTGKKITLECSQTMGHDKMYWYQQDPGMELHLIHYSYGVNSTEKGDLSSESTVSRIRTEHFPLTLESARPSHTSQYLCASSELLGVESPLHFGNGTRLTVT.

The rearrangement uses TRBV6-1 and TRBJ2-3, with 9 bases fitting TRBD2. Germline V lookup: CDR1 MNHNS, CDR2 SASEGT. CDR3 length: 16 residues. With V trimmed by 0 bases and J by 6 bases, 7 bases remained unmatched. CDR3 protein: CASSEALAGGEDTQYF. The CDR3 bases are TGTGCCAGCAGTGAAGCGCTTGCGGGGGGGGAGGATACGCAGTATTTT.

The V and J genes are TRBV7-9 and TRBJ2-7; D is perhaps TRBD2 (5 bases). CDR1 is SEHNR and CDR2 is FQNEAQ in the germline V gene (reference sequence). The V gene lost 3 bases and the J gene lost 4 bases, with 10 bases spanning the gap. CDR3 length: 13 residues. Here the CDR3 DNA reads TGTGCCAGCAGCTTCCCCACGGGGTACGAGCAGTACTTC. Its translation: CASSFPTGYEQYF.

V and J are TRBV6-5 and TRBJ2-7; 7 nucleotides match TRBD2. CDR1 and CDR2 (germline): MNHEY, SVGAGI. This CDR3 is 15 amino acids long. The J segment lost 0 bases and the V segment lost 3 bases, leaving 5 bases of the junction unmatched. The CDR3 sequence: CASSYRREISYEQYF. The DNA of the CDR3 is TGTGCCAGCAGTTATCGGCGGGAGATCTCCTACGAGCAGTACTTC.

As DNA, the CDR3 is TGTGCCAGCAGCGTAGTTATGGGCCACACTGAAGCTTTCTTT. This translates into CASSVVMGHTEAFF. J is TRBJ1-1 and V is TRBV9; unclear D gene. Germline V CDR1 and CDR2: SGDLS, YYNGEE. The CDR3 length is 14 residues. V lost 0 bases and J 3 bases, leaving 9 bases between the germline ends.

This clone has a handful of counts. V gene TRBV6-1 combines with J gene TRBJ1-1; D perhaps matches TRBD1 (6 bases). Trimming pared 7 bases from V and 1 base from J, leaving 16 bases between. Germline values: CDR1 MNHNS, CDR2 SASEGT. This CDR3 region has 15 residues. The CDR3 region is CASNKGHGGNTEAFF. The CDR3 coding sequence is TGTGCCAGCAACAAGGGACACGGCGGGAACACTGAAGCTTTCTTT.

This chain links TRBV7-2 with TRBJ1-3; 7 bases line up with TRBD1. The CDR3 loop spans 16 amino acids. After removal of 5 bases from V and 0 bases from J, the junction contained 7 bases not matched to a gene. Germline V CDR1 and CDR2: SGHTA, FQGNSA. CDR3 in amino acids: CASSLRTGVSGNTIYF. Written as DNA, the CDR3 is TGTGCCAGCAGCCTTCGGACAGGAGTCTCTGGAAACACCATATATTTT.

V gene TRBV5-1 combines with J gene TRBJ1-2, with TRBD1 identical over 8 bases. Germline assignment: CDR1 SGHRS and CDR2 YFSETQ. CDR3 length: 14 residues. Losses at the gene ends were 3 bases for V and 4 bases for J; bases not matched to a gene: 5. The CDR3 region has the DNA TGCGCCAGCAGCTCGACAGGGGAAATCTATGGCTACACCTTC. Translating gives CASSSTGEIYGYTF.

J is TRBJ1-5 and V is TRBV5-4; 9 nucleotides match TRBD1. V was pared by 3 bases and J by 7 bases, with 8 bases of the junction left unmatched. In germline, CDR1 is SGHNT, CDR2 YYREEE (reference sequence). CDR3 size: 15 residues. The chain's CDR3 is CASSSGQGRNQPQHF. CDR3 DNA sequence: TGTGCCAGCAGCTCCGGACAGGGGAGGAACCAGCCCCAGCATTTT.

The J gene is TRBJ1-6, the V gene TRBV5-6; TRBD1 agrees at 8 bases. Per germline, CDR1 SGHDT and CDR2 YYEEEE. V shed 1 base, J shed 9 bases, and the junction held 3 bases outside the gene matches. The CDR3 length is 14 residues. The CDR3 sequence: CASSLRTGTSPLHF. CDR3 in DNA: TGTGCCAGCAGCTTGAGGACAGGGACTTCACCCCTCCACTTT.

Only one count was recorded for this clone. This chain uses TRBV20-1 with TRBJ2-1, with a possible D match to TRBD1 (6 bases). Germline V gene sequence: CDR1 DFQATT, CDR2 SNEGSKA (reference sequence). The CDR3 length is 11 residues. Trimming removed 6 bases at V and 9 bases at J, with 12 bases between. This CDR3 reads CSAPGTSEQFF. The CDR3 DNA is TGCAGTGCCCCCGGGACAAGTGAGCAGTTCTTC.

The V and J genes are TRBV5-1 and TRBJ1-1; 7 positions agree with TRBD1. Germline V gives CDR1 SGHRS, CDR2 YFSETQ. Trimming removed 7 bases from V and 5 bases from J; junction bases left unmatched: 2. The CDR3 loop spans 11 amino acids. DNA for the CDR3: TGCGCCAGCCAACAGGGGACTGAAGCTTTCTTT. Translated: CASQQGTEAFF.